The present TCR beta chain was sequenced within a study of blood T cell repertoires in COVID-19. As for the study in general: COVID-19 samples, acute and convalescent, were from the United States, Italy and Spain. From T cells, B-cell-depleted T cells, or PBMCs came the material, which was cDNA or gDNA.

Per the germline V gene, CDR1 is SGHRS and CDR2 is YFSETQ. CDR3 length equals 14 residues. The junction had 2 bases not matched to a gene; V was cut back by 6 bases and J by 1 base. Profiled with immunoSEQ multiplex PCR; TCRdb holds only in-frame clones, not every one. The data contain around 140,000 clones, 85% to 90% of them singletons. This sequence was found in a man aged 45-65 years who had recovered from COVID-19. This chain links TRBV5-1 with TRBJ2-3, with 10 bases aligning to TRBD1. Sequenced material: peripheral blood. The CDR3 is CASTGTGGTDTQYF. CDR3 nucleotide sequence: TGCGCCAGCACCGGGACAGGGGGCACAGATACGCAGTATTTT.